These 17 T cell receptor beta chains originate from one sample sequenced in a study of a mutant IDH1 vaccine in newly diagnosed glioma. Clones were read by immunoSEQ multiplex PCR, and TCRdb kept only the in-frame ones, dropping some. The profile covers 30,000 to 35,000 clones, with 50% to 60% appearing a single time and about 10% taken by the ten largest. Which antigens these TCRs recognize remains unknown. Time point in this sample: week 5, during vaccination. Vaccination used 300 ug of mutant IDH1 20-mer peptide per dose, with topical imiquimod. The sample consisted of PBMCs, taken from a glioma patient whose treatment included an IDH1 peptide vaccine. The receptors here all came from a woman under 30 with glioma.

This sequence joins TRBV5-4 and TRBJ1-1, with a possible D match to TRBD1 (6 bases). This CDR3 is 16 amino acids long. Germline V gene data show CDR1 as SGHNT and CDR2 as YYREEE (reference sequence). V dropped 4 bases and J dropped 4 bases, with 20 bases sitting between them. CDR3 loop: CASSPRGGEDGTEAFF. The CDR3 nucleotides read TGTGCCAGCAGCCCCCGAGGGGGGGAGGACGGCACTGAAGCTTTCTTT. Filled out from reference TRBV5-4 and TRBJ1-1, the complete variable domain reads ETGVTQSPTHLIKTRGQQVTLRCSSQSGHNTVSWYQQALGQGPQFIFQYYREEENGRGNFPPRFSGLQFPNYSSELNVNALELDDSALYLCASSPRGGEDGTEAFFGQGTRLTVV.

This chain connects TRBV19 to TRBJ2-7; 7 bases align to TRBD1. The V segment lost 2 bases and the J segment 2 bases; nucleotides outside the gene matches: 9. CDR1 and CDR2 (germline): LNHDA, SQIVND (reference sequence). There are 16 residues in the CDR3. The CDR3 DNA reads as TGTGCCAGTAGTATAACCCCGGGACAGTCAGCCTACGAGCAGTACTTC. It translates to CASSITPGQSAYEQYF. The full variable domain, with the rest looked up from reference TRBV19 and TRBJ2-7, is DGGITQSPKYLFRKEGQNVTLSCEQNLNHDAMYWYRQDPGQGLRLIYYSQIVNDFQKGDIAEGYSVSREKKESFPLTVTSAQKNPTAFYLCASSITPGQSAYEQYFGPGTRLTVT.

The rearrangement uses TRBV5-1 and TRBJ1-4; possible D gene TRBD1, 6 bases. The V gene's germline CDR1 is SGHRS and CDR2 YFSETQ. The ends were cut back, 1 base at V and 8 bases at J, with 15 bases in the middle. The CDR3 totals 15 residues. In DNA, the CDR3 is TGCGCCAGCAGCTTGTTTCCAGGGGCGGAGGAAAAACTGTTTTTT. It codes for CASSLFPGAEEKLFF.

Concerning this clone: The identical CDR3 is also encoded by other nucleotide sequences in the sample. The V and J genes are TRBV19 and TRBJ2-7, with 9 bases lining up with TRBD1. Germline CDR1 is LNHDA and CDR2 is SQIVND (reference sequence). Germline trimming cut 0 bases from V and 3 bases from J; bases unmatched to any gene: 9. The CDR3 extends over 17 amino acids. The CDR3 sequence is CASSIDLGTGSRYEQYF. CDR3 sequence (DNA): TGTGCCAGTAGTATAGATTTGGGGACAGGGAGTCGCTACGAGCAGTACTTC.

V usage is TRBV6-5 and J usage is TRBJ2-1; TRBD2 agrees at 11 bases. The CDR3 extends over 15 amino acids. V was pared by 2 bases and J by 12 bases, with 9 bases of the junction left unmatched. The V gene's germline CDR1 is MNHEY and CDR2 SVGAGI. The CDR3 DNA follows: TGTGCCAGCAGTTACCGTAGCGGGGGGGCACATGGGCAGTTCTTC. This sequence encodes CASSYRSGGAHGQFF.

In nucleotides, the CDR3 is TGTGCCAGCAGCTTTACAGGAGGTCAGCCCCAGCATTTT. This encodes CASSFTGGQPQHF. The chain uses TRBV9 and TRBJ1-5, with a weak D call TRBD1 (5 bases). Germline V lookup: CDR1 SGDLS, CDR2 YYNGEE. V was clipped by 4 bases and J by 6 bases, with 11 bases between them. There are 13 residues in the CDR3.

This clone appeared a few times. V usage is TRBV9 and J usage is TRBJ2-7; the D gene is possibly TRBD2 (6 bases). Germline values: CDR1 SGDLS, CDR2 YYNGEE. V lost 4 bases, J lost 3 bases, and 11 bases lay in between. This CDR3 has 13 residues. CDR3 sequence (DNA): TGTGCCAGCAGCCCGATGGACTACTACGAGCAGTACTTC. Translating gives CASSPMDYYEQYF.

The rearrangement joins TRBV5-5 to TRBJ1-4; 9 bases align to TRBD1. J was trimmed by 5 bases and V by 4 bases; bases with no gene match: 3. The CDR3 totals 14 residues. Germline CDR1 reads SGHKS; CDR2 reads YYEKEE (reference sequence). The CDR3 region is CASSPGTGNEKLFF. In nucleotides, the CDR3 is TGTGCCAGCAGCCCCGGGACAGGGAATGAAAAACTGTTTTTT.

The gene calls are TRBV11-3 and TRBJ2-5; 8 nucleotides match TRBD1. This CDR3 is built from 14 residues. Germline CDR1 SGHNT, CDR2 YENEEA. V shed 4 bases and J 3 bases; nucleotides not matched to a gene: 4. Here the CDR3 reads CASSYATGEETQYF. For the CDR3, the DNA is TGTGCCAGCAGCTACGCGACAGGGGAAGAGACCCAGTACTTC. Complete variable domain (other parts from reference TRBV11-3 and TRBJ2-5): EAGVVQSPRYKIIEKKQPVAFWCNPISGHNTLYWYLQNLGQGPELLIRYENEEAVDDSQLPKDRFSAERLKGVDSTLKIQPAELGDSAVYLCASSYATGEETQYFGPGTRLLVL.

The chain joins TRBV9 to TRBJ1-4, with a tentative D call TRBD1 (6 bases). This CDR3 comprises 14 residues. Per the germline V gene, CDR1 is SGDLS and CDR2 is YYNGEE. Trimming stripped 3 bases from V and 6 bases from J, with 12 bases between. CDR3 in amino acids: CASSETGMDEKLFF. The CDR3 DNA follows: TGTGCCAGCAGCGAAACAGGGATGGATGAAAAACTGTTTTTT.

The genes are TRBV5-5 and TRBJ1-1; no definite D call. This CDR3 is 13 amino acids long. Germline CDR1 SGHKS, CDR2 YYEKEE (reference sequence). V lost 0 bases, J lost 4 bases, and 7 bases lay in between. The CDR3 DNA reads TGTGCCAGCAGCTTGGTGGCCGCCACTGAAGCTTTCTTT. Its translation: CASSLVAATEAFF.

Only a few counts were recorded for this clone. The chain uses TRBV28 and TRBJ2-3; the D gene is possibly TRBD2 (6 bases). Per germline, CDR1 MDHEN and CDR2 SYDVKM. The ends were cut back, 8 bases at V and 6 bases at J, with 18 bases in the middle. The CDR3 covers 14 residues. This chain's CDR3 is CASGIAAGWDTQYF. The CDR3 DNA reads as TGTGCCAGCGGAATAGCGGCCGGTTGGGATACGCAGTATTTT.

The chain has TRBV4-3 and TRBJ2-7; 9 bases align to TRBD2. The J segment lost 3 bases and the V segment lost 0 bases, leaving 0 bases of the junction unmatched. Germline V gene data show CDR1 as LGHNA and CDR2 as YSLEER. CDR3 size: 14 residues. The CDR3 here is CASSQETSGYEQYF. CDR3 DNA: TGCGCCAGCAGCCAAGAGACTAGCGGCTACGAGCAGTACTTC.

The V call is TRBV6-5, the J call TRBJ2-7; 9 nucleotides line up with TRBD1. The V segment lost 8 bases and the J segment 4 bases; nucleotides outside the gene matches: 6. This CDR3 has 13 amino acids. Germline V gene lookup returns CDR1 MNHEY and CDR2 SVGAGI. CDR3 DNA: TGTGCCAGCGGTAGACAGGGGGGGTACGAGCAGTACTTC. Protein product: CASGRQGGYEQYF.

The V call is TRBV4-1, the J call TRBJ1-5; D possibly corresponds to TRBD1 (5 bases). CDR3 length: 15 amino acids. Germline V gene sequence: CDR1 MGHRA, CDR2 YSYEKL. With 5 bases removed from V and 5 bases from J, the gap between germline ends came to 16 bases. Written as DNA, the CDR3 is TGCGCCAGCAGCTCCTCGGGGCTCGAATATCAGCCCCAGCATTTT. Translated: CASSSSGLEYQPQHF.

This clone has a handful of counts. This chain links TRBV29-1 with TRBJ1-2, with TRBD1 identical over 8 bases. The J segment lost 4 bases and the V segment lost 5 bases, leaving 6 bases of the junction unmatched. Germline CDR1 is SQVTM and CDR2 is ANQGSEA. The CDR3 runs to 13 residues. The CDR3 sequence: CSVYSTGGYGYTF. CDR3 nucleotide sequence: TGCAGCGTTTACTCCACAGGGGGCTATGGCTACACCTTC.

V and J are TRBV6-5 and TRBJ1-3; D not resolved. The CDR3 extends over 15 amino acids. Germline CDR1 reads MNHEY; CDR2 reads SVGAGI. The V and J ends lost 0 bases and 3 bases respectively, with 9 bases between them. The CDR3 DNA reads as TGTGCCAGCAGTTACTCGTCTGGTGGTGGAAACACCATATATTTT. Translating it yields CASSYSSGGGNTIYF.